This T cell receptor beta chain was documented in a study of beta chain features in type 1 diabetes. Purities in excess of 95% were seen in all sorted populations. Trimming removed 7 bases from V and 6 bases from J; junction bases left unmatched: 2. The CDR3 runs 13 residues. CDR1 SGHRS and CDR2 YFSETQ come from the germline V gene. Study-wide findings and caveats: All four CD4+ subsets from Type 1 diabetes patients carried moderately but significantly shorter TCRB CDR3s.

Worth noting for this clone: Its target is unknown.

Isolated RNA was reverse transcribed in full, so expressed TCRB transcripts were sequenced. TCRdb's copy holds only in-frame clones and misses some; the assay was immunoSEQ multiplex PCR. The table records approximately 280,000 clones, 15% of them present only once. Sequenced sample: naive CD4+ T cells from blood. The TCR originated in a man in his late teens or twenties with type 1 diabetes. The chain uses TRBV5-1 and TRBJ2-1; 12 nucleotides align to TRBD2. The CDR3 spells CASSSGGANEQFF. The CDR3 DNA reads as TGCGCCAGCTCTAGCGGGGGGGCCAATGAGCAGTTCTTC.